The 20 T cell receptor beta chains reported below all come from one sample, sequenced in a study of blood T cell repertoires in COVID-19. Only in-frame clones appear in the TCRdb table, and some are missing; sequencing was by immunoSEQ multiplex PCR. The profile shows approximately 200,000 clones, around 85% of them singletons. What was sequenced was PBMCs or T cells enriched from blood (not recorded which). The receptors derive from a man aged 35-49 years who had recovered from COVID-19.

The chain combines TRBV6-5 with TRBJ1-3, with 10 bases that match TRBD1. The CDR3 is 13 residues long. J was trimmed by 7 bases and V by 6 bases; bases with no gene match: 3. Germline loops: CDR1 MNHEY, CDR2 SVGAGI. Written as DNA, the CDR3 is TGTGCCAGCAGCCGGACAGGGGGGAACACCATATATTTT. The encoded protein is CASSRTGGNTIYF.

The J gene is TRBJ1-4, the V gene TRBV21-1. TRBV21-1 constitutes a pseudogene. CDR3 length: 15 residues. The DNA of the CDR3 is TGTGCCAGCAGCAAAGGTTCCCCTCCTTCCCCCAAACTGTTTTTT. Residues: CASSKGSPPSPKLFF.

This chain joins TRBV19 and TRBJ2-7; D is perhaps TRBD2 (5 bases). V shed 1 base and J shed 3 bases, with 10 bases lying between them. The CDR3 is made up of 14 amino acids. Germline CDR1 and CDR2: LNHDA and SQIVND (reference sequence). The CDR3 nucleotides read TGTGCCAGTAGTATAGCCGGTAGCGACTACGAGCAGTACTTC. Residues: CASSIAGSDYEQYF.

The chain employs TRBV5-4 and TRBJ2-2; 10 bases are shared with TRBD2. Germline V CDR1 and CDR2: SGHNT, YYREEE (reference sequence). The trim removed 0 bases at V and 4 bases at J, leaving 6 bases unmatched. The CDR3 spans 17 residues. The CDR3 DNA follows: TGTGCCAGCAGCTTGGCCAGCGGGAGGGCCGGCACCGGGGAGCTGTTTTTT. It codes for CASSLASGRAGTGELFF.

The genes are TRBV9 and TRBJ2-2; 10 bases map to TRBD1. The length of the CDR3 is 15 residues. Germline V gene data show CDR1 as SGDLS and CDR2 as YYNGEE. V shed 4 bases and J 5 bases; nucleotides not matched to a gene: 5. The CDR3 nucleotides are TGTGCCAGCAGCCCCCCGGGACAGGGGACCGGGGAGCTGTTTTTT. Amino acids: CASSPPGQGTGELFF.

The chain is built from TRBV5-4 and TRBJ2-2, with a possible D match to TRBD1 (6 bases). Per germline, CDR1 SGHNT and CDR2 YYREEE (reference sequence). The CDR3 length is 18 residues. V lost 0 bases to trimming and J lost 0 bases, with 15 bases between them. CDR3 in DNA: TGTGCCAGCAGCTTGGACAGGGCTAGAGGCGCGAACACCGGGGAGCTGTTTTTT. Its protein is CASSLDRARGANTGELFF.

The rearrangement links TRBV9 to TRBJ2-2, with 8 bases lining up with TRBD1. The CDR3 is 16 residues long. With V trimmed by 4 bases and J by 1 base, 6 bases remained unmatched. Germline CDR1 SGDLS, CDR2 YYNGEE. The CDR3 DNA follows: TGTGCCAGCAGCCTTCGGACAGGGTTGAACACCGGGGAGCTGTTTTTT. Protein: CASSLRTGLNTGELFF.

The chain combines TRBV7-8 with TRBJ1-5; D gene unclear. Germline V lookup: CDR1 SGHVS, CDR2 FQNEAQ. V was trimmed by 5 bases and J by 4 bases, leaving 12 bases between them. This CDR3 region has 14 residues. The CDR3 coding sequence is TGTGCCAGCAGCGTCGGGGTGTCTAATCAGCCCCAGCATTTT. It translates to CASSVGVSNQPQHF. The full variable domain, its missing parts supplied by reference TRBV7-8 and TRBJ1-5, is GAGVSQSPRYKVAKRGQDVALRCDPISGHVSLFWYQQALGQGPEFLTYFQNEAQLDKSGLPSDRFFAERPEGSVSTLKIQRTQQEDSAVYLCASSVGVSNQPQHFGDGTRLSIL.

CDR3 DNA sequence: TGTGCCAGCAGTCCTTCTAGCGGGCCCCTCTACTACGAGCAGTACTTC. Amino acids: CASSPSSGPLYYEQYF. This chain uses TRBV27 with TRBJ2-7; the match to TRBD2 covers 8 bases. Trimming cost V 5 bases and J 3 bases; bases outside gene matches: 12. The CDR3 consists of 16 residues. Germline assignment: CDR1 MNHEY and CDR2 SMNVEV (reference sequence).

CDR3 nucleotides: TGCGCCAGCAGCCAAGATATTGCCCGGGCGAACACCGGGGAGCTGTTTTTT. Protein: CASSQDIARANTGELFF. The chain links TRBV4-3 to TRBJ2-2; unclear D gene. Germline loops: CDR1 LGHNA, CDR2 YSLEER. CDR3 length: 17 amino acids. V was trimmed by 0 bases and J by 0 bases, leaving 11 bases between them.

V is TRBV5-4 and J is TRBJ2-7, with 8 bases lining up with TRBD1. From germline, CDR1 is SGHNT and CDR2 YYREEE (reference sequence). The junction had 9 bases not matched to a gene; V was cut back by 3 bases and J by 13 bases. This CDR3 comprises 12 residues. CDR3 residues: CASSSPGQDFYF. The CDR3 DNA is TGTGCCAGCAGCTCGCCGGGACAGGACTTTTACTTC.

V gene TRBV5-1 combines with J gene TRBJ2-7, with 7 bases that match TRBD2. Germline V gives CDR1 SGHRS, CDR2 YFSETQ. The junction had 13 bases not matched to a gene; V was cut back by 6 bases and J by 4 bases. This CDR3 is 15 amino acids long. CDR3 DNA: TGCGCCAGCACCAGCAGACGCGGGAGCGAGTACGAGCAGTACTTC. Encoded protein: CASTSRRGSEYEQYF.

The chain has TRBV3-1 (or the pseudogene TRBV3-2) and TRBJ2-7, with TRBD1 matching over 10 bases. The V gene's germline CDR1 is LGHDT and CDR2 YNNKEL (reference sequence). This CDR3 region has 14 residues. V dropped 4 bases and J dropped 7; count of bases not matched to a gene: 7. The CDR3 region has the DNA TGTGCCAGCAGCCCCGGACAGGGGGAGAGTGAGCAGTACTTC. Translated, it gives CASSPGQGESEQYF.

The chain carries TRBV7-9 and TRBJ1-3; a possible D gene is TRBD1 (5 bases). The germline V and J ends were trimmed by 1 base and 0 bases, with 19 bases remaining between them. The CDR3 covers 19 residues. Per germline, CDR1 SEHNR and CDR2 FQNEAQ (reference sequence). CDR3 sequence reads: CASSLVDGHLVNSGNTIYF. CDR3 DNA sequence: TGTGCCAGCAGCTTAGTGGACGGACACCTAGTAAACTCTGGAAACACCATATATTTT.

CDR3: CASSTSAGYNSPLHF. The CDR3 DNA sequence: TGTGCCAGCAGCACCTCCGCAGGATATAATTCACCCCTCCACTTT. The chain uses TRBV5-5 and TRBJ1-6; no clear D gene. The CDR3 runs 15 residues. V lost 4 bases and J 4 bases, leaving 12 bases between the germline ends. The germline V gene encodes CDR1 SGHKS and CDR2 YYEKEE (reference sequence). Complete variable domain (other parts from reference TRBV5-5 and TRBJ1-6): DAGVTQSPTHLIKTRGQQVTLRCSPISGHKSVSWYQQVLGQGPQFIFQYYEKEERGRGNFPDRFSARQFPNYSSELNVNALLLGDSALYLCASSTSAGYNSPLHFGNGTRLTVT.

V usage is TRBV4-1 and J usage is TRBJ2-7; TRBD1 matches at 9 bases. There are 15 residues in the CDR3. Trimming at V came to 1 base and at J to 4 bases, leaving 5 bases not matched to a gene. Per the germline V gene, CDR1 is MGHRA and CDR2 is YSYEKL. In DNA form, the CDR3 reads TGCGCCAGCAGCCAAGTATGGGACAGGGCTTACGAGCAGTACTTC. Its protein is CASSQVWDRAYEQYF.

The chain combines TRBV7-2 with TRBJ1-5; no firm D call. Looked up from germline, CDR1 is SGHTA and CDR2 is FQGNSA. The CDR3 extends over 15 amino acids. The V gene lost 1 base and the J gene lost 4 bases, with 11 bases spanning the gap. The CDR3 is CASSLDFGSNQPQHF. Written as DNA, the CDR3 is TGTGCCAGCAGCTTAGATTTTGGCTCTAATCAGCCCCAGCATTTT.

The rearrangement links TRBV4-1 to TRBJ1-2; 10 bases line up with TRBD1. From germline, CDR1 is MGHRA and CDR2 YSYEKL. The CDR3 has 14 amino acids. V lost 1 base, J lost 6 bases, and 2 bases stayed unmatched. CDR3 DNA: TGCGCCAGCAGCCAAGGGACAGGGGGTCATGGCTACACCTTC. As protein: CASSQGTGGHGYTF.

The genes are TRBV6-1 and TRBJ2-7, with 8 bases matching TRBD2. Germline V gives CDR1 MNHNS, CDR2 SASEGT. The CDR3 length is 13 residues. V lost 2 bases, J lost 5 bases, and 2 bases stayed unmatched. The CDR3 DNA sequence: TGTGCCAGCAGTGAAATTAGCGGGGACGAGCAGTACTTC. This translates into CASSEISGDEQYF.

The rearrangement links TRBV11-2 to TRBJ2-7; no definite D call. Trimming stripped 3 bases from V and 3 bases from J, with 12 bases between. The CDR3 sequence is 14 residues long. In germline, CDR1 is SGHAT, CDR2 FQNNGV. CDR3 coding DNA: TGTGCCAGCAGCTTTGGTGACACTTACTACGAGCAGTACTTC. Translated, it gives CASSFGDTYYEQYF.